This T cell receptor (beta chain) came from a study of metastatic and nonmetastatic thyroid tumors. This CDR3 is 16 amino acids long. The germline V and J ends were trimmed by 4 bases and 5 bases, with 18 bases remaining between them. Germline CDR1 is SGHDN and CDR2 is FVKESK. There are a few counts of this clone. Until they underwent thyroid surgery, no patient had received any treatment. TCRdb re-called the PCR reads through MiXCR. The table has about 40,000 clones, about 13% seen once; the top ten hold 9.5%. This sequence joins TRBV14 and TRBJ2-1; D is perhaps TRBD2 (6 bases). The source of this sequence is a female donor with papillary thyroid cancer or a benign thyroid nodule (not recorded which). Some clones in this sample may be carry-over from other donors' samples. The sample taken for sequencing was blood. The CDR3 sequence: CASSPELAMSDNEQFF. Written as DNA, the CDR3 is TGTGCCAGCAGCCCCGAACTAGCAATGTCCGACAATGAGCAGTTCTTC.